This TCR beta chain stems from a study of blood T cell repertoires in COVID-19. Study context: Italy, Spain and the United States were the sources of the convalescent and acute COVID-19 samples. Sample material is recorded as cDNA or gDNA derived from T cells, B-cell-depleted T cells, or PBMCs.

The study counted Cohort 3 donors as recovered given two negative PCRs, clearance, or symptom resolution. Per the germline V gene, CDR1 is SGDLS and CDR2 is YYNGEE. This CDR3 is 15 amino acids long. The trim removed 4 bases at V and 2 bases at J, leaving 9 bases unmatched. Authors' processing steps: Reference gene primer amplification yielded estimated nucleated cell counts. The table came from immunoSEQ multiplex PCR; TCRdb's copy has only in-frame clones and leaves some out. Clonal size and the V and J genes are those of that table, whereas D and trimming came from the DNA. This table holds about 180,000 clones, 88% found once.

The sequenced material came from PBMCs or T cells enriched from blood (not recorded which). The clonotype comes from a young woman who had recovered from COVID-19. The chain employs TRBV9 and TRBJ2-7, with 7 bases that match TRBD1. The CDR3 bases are TGTGCCAGCAGCCCATCCGGGACAGAAGCCTACGAGCAGTACTTC. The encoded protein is CASSPSGTEAYEQYF.